The 18 T cell receptor beta chains below all came from one sample that was sequenced in a study of blood T cells in healthy people across ages. Combining a sample-barcoded 5' primer with a J-beta primer mix, a second PCR ran for about 7 to 12 cycles. Each CDR3 protein gets one entry after TCRdb re-called the 5' RACE reads with MiXCR. The data contain about 800,000 distinct CDR3 sequences, 58% of them singletons. The sequencing sample was made of blood. The receptors stem from a man aged 25 to 40 in good health.

The V call is TRBV7-3, the J call TRBJ2-5, with D maybe TRBD2 (6 bases). With 6 bases removed from V and 7 bases from J, the gap between germline ends came to 15 bases. The CDR3 consists of 13 residues. Germline lookup yields CDR1 SGHTA and CDR2 FQGTGA. The CDR3 is CASSRDFSGTQYF. The CDR3 DNA follows: TGTGCCAGCAGTAGGGACTTTTCCGGGACCCAGTACTTC.

There are a few counts of this clonotype. The chain combines TRBV7-9 with TRBJ2-7; tentatively, D is TRBD2 (6 bases). From germline, CDR1 is SEHNR and CDR2 FQNEAQ (reference sequence). Between the trimmed V and J ends, which lost 5 bases and 4 bases, there was a span of 18 bases. The CDR3 runs 15 residues. The DNA of the CDR3 is TGTGCCAGCAGCCCTCACGCGGGGTCCTCGTACGAGCAGTACTTC. Translated, it gives CASSPHAGSSYEQYF.

This clonotype turned up a few times. The rearrangement uses TRBV25-1 and TRBJ2-5; D may be TRBD1 (6 bases). The CDR3 consists of 12 residues. V was clipped by 3 bases and J by 6 bases, with 8 bases between them. CDR1 and CDR2 from the germline V gene are MGHDK and SYGVNS. The CDR3 spells CASSDGTQTQYF. Here the CDR3 DNA reads TGTGCCAGCAGTGATGGGACACAGACCCAGTACTTC.

The chain combines TRBV4-3 with TRBJ1-1; weak D call: TRBD1 (5 bases). Germline V CDR1 and CDR2: LGHNA, YSLEER. With 1 base removed from V and 2 bases from J, the gap between germline ends came to 17 bases. The CDR3 spans 17 residues. Here the CDR3 DNA reads TGCGCCAGCAGCCAAGGTTACCAGGACACCTCAAACACTGAAGCTTTCTTT. Amino acid sequence: CASSQGYQDTSNTEAFF.

This clonotype was observed a few times. The chain recombines TRBV4-3 with TRBJ2-3; no clear D. V lost 0 bases and J 4 bases, leaving 8 bases between the germline ends. The CDR3 loop spans 14 amino acids. CDR1 is LGHNA, CDR2 YSLEER, per germline. CDR3 amino acids: CASSQDASSDTQYF. CDR3 bases: TGCGCCAGCAGCCAAGATGCTAGTTCAGATACGCAGTATTTT.

This chain connects TRBV4-1 to TRBJ1-2; 7 bases map to TRBD1. J lost 8 bases, V lost 4 bases, and 13 bases had no gene match. From germline, CDR1 is MGHRA and CDR2 YSYEKL. The CDR3 length is 15 residues. CDR3 residues: CASSLTSGTATGYTF. The CDR3 coding sequence is TGCGCCAGCAGCCTAACGAGCGGGACAGCCACCGGCTACACCTTC.

V is TRBV4-1 and J is TRBJ1-1, with D tentatively TRBD1 (5 bases). Germline CDR1 MGHRA, CDR2 YSYEKL. The germline V and J ends were trimmed by 4 bases and 0 bases, with 9 bases remaining between them. This CDR3 has 14 residues. CDR3 loop: CASSRGGVNTEAFF. CDR3 bases: TGCGCCAGCAGCCGGGGCGGGGTGAACACTGAAGCTTTCTTT.

V is TRBV6-1 and J is TRBJ2-3; 11 positions agree with TRBD2. V shed 2 bases, J shed 2 bases, and the junction held 6 bases outside the gene matches. The CDR3 runs 17 residues. Germline CDR1 is MNHNS and CDR2 is SASEGT. CDR3 amino acids: CASSELGLAENTDTQYF. In DNA form, the CDR3 reads TGTGCCAGCAGTGAATTGGGACTAGCGGAAAACACAGATACGCAGTATTTT.

The V gene is TRBV5-1, the J gene TRBJ2-7; 8 bases fit TRBD2. After removal of 0 bases from V and 9 bases from J, the junction contained 11 bases not matched to a gene. Per the germline V gene, CDR1 is SGHRS and CDR2 is YFSETQ. This CDR3 contains 15 residues. The CDR3, as DNA: TGCGCCAGCAGCTTGGTGGCTAGCGGGCAGTCTGTGCAGTACTTC. It is translated as CASSLVASGQSVQYF.

This clonotype has a handful of counts. The V call is TRBV7-9, the J call TRBJ2-7; D is undetermined. CDR3 length: 12 amino acids. Looked up from germline, CDR1 is SEHNR and CDR2 is FQNEAQ (reference sequence). V was pared by 5 bases and J by 5 bases, with 10 bases between. The CDR3 nucleotides are TGTGCCAGCAGCCCCATCCGACACGAGCAGTACTTC. This translates into CASSPIRHEQYF.

The V and J genes are TRBV20-1 and TRBJ2-5, with D perhaps TRBD1 (6 bases). The J call is doubtful: the DNA matches TRBJ2-7 better. CDR3 length equals 12 residues. Germline CDR1 and CDR2: DFQATT and SNEGSKA (reference sequence). CDR3 residues: CSAKTSGDEQYF. In DNA form, the CDR3 reads TGCAGTGCTAAAACCTCAGGGGACGAGCAGTACTTC.

V usage is TRBV6-2 or TRBV6-3 and J usage is TRBJ2-4, with D uncertain. This CDR3 region has 15 residues. Germline V gene data show CDR1 as MNHEY and CDR2 as SVGEGT. Trimming removed 3 bases at V and 0 bases at J, with 9 bases between. The CDR3 DNA reads as TGTGCCAGCAGTTATGTGCCGGTAGCCAAAAACATTCAGTACTTC. It yields the protein CASSYVPVAKNIQYF.

The rearrangement links TRBV20-1 to TRBJ2-1; D possibly corresponds to TRBD2 (5 bases). The CDR3 is 18 amino acids. Germline V gene lookup returns CDR1 DFQATT and CDR2 SNEGSKA (reference sequence). The V and J ends lost 6 bases and 2 bases respectively, with 26 bases between them. CDR3 amino acids: CSASGAAVLFGAYNEQFF. CDR3 in DNA: TGCAGTGCATCCGGAGCGGCCGTCCTTTTCGGAGCCTACAATGAGCAGTTCTTC.

This sequence joins TRBV5-6 and TRBJ2-5; D is undetermined. Germline V gene data show CDR1 as SGHDT and CDR2 as YYEEEE. CDR3 length: 13 amino acids. Deletions cut 3 bases from V and 4 bases from J, with 10 bases between. CDR3 bases: TGTGCCAGCAGCTCTTCCCTGGGAGAGACCCAGTACTTC. It codes for CASSSSLGETQYF.

This chain connects TRBV27 to TRBJ2-6, with 10 bases fitting TRBD2. Germline V gene lookup returns CDR1 MNHEY and CDR2 SMNVEV (reference sequence). With 2 bases clipped from V and 0 bases from J, the junction kept 16 bases outside the gene matches. This CDR3 comprises 22 residues. CDR3 residues: CASSLRIQASGSQLSGANVLTF. The CDR3 coding sequence is TGTGCCAGCAGTTTACGTATTCAGGCTAGCGGGAGCCAGCTCTCTGGGGCCAACGTCCTGACTTTC.

There are a few counts of this clonotype. This sequence joins TRBV10-3 and TRBJ2-7; TRBD2 agrees at 11 bases. This CDR3 is built from 16 residues. Unmatched junction bases numbered 5, after V lost 2 bases and J lost 2 bases. The germline V gene has CDR1 ENHRY and CDR2 SYGVKD. Here the CDR3 DNA reads TGTGCCATCAGTGAGAGCCCTAGCGGGGGGACCTACGAGCAGTACTTC. Translated, it gives CAISESPSGGTYEQYF.

The V gene is TRBV5-1, the J gene TRBJ2-3, with 7 nucleotides matching TRBD2. The CDR3 loop spans 14 amino acids. Germline V lookup: CDR1 SGHRS, CDR2 YFSETQ. V trimming: 5 bases; J trimming: 1 base; junction bases outside the gene matches: 4. The CDR3 nucleotides are TGCGCCAGCAGGGCGGGGGTTCGCACAGATACGCAGTATTTT. Translation: CASRAGVRTDTQYF.

This clonotype showed up just a few times. This chain links TRBV9 with TRBJ1-1; 7 bases are a match to TRBD1. V shed 3 bases and J 8 bases; nucleotides not matched to a gene: 10. Germline loops: CDR1 SGDLS, CDR2 YYNGEE. The CDR3 consists of 14 residues. This chain's CDR3 is CASSAFPGQEEAFF. The CDR3 nucleotides read TGTGCCAGCAGCGCCTTTCCCGGACAGGAAGAAGCTTTCTTT.